Shown below are 15 T cell receptor beta chains from a single sample sequenced in a study of blood T cell repertoires in COVID-19 (dated by TCRdb to about 2020). Libraries were prepared through the immunoSEQ multiplex PCR assay. What TCRdb holds here is the immuneACCESS table cut down to in-frame rearrangements. Part of the clones is not present; checked against another copy, under half of the missing clones reflect an unresolved V gene, and the others are unexplained. Here the sample has tens of thousands of clones; 87% occur a single time. In total, the top ten clones hold 6% to 8.5% of the sample. The sample comprised peripheral blood. Every receptor here comes from a man between 60 and 70 years old with active or convalescent COVID-19.

The V gene is TRBV7-9, the J gene TRBJ1-5; 9 bases match TRBD1. V shed 5 bases, J shed 7 bases, and the junction held 6 bases outside the gene matches. Germline lookup yields CDR1 SEHNR and CDR2 FQNEAQ (reference sequence). The CDR3 contains 14 residues. Here the CDR3 reads CASSAGQGNQPQHF. DNA of the CDR3: TGTGCCAGCAGCGCGGGACAGGGTAACCAGCCCCAGCATTTT.

The rearrangement links TRBV5-5 to TRBJ2-1, with 8 bases lining up with TRBD1. Trimming at V came to 1 base and at J to 1 base, leaving 1 base not matched to a gene. CDR3 length: 15 amino acids. Germline V gives CDR1 SGHKS, CDR2 YYEKEE (reference sequence). CDR3 DNA: TGTGCCAGCAGCTTGAACAGGGGGTCCTACAATGAGCAGTTCTTC. It yields the protein CASSLNRGSYNEQFF.

The chain is built from TRBV4-2 and TRBJ1-2; maybe TRBD1 (6 bases). V dropped 4 bases and J dropped 0 bases, with 15 bases sitting between them. The CDR3 is made up of 16 amino acids. CDR1 is LGHNA, CDR2 YNFKEQ, per germline. CDR3 residues: CASSPGGGQANYGYTF. In DNA, the CDR3 is TGTGCCAGCAGCCCGGGCGGGGGCCAGGCTAACTATGGCTACACCTTC.

The gene calls are TRBV27 and TRBJ2-7; a weak D match, TRBD1 (6 bases). Germline CDR1 MNHEY, CDR2 SMNVEV (reference sequence). The germline V and J ends were trimmed by 6 bases and 5 bases, with 14 bases remaining between them. This CDR3 comprises 13 residues. This CDR3 reads CASRLQGVHEQYF. CDR3 coding DNA: TGTGCCAGCAGGCTACAGGGTGTCCACGAGCAGTACTTC.

The chain is built from TRBV28 and TRBJ2-4; no firm D call. Germline V gene data show CDR1 as MDHEN and CDR2 as SYDVKM. This CDR3 has 13 amino acids. V dropped 8 bases and J dropped 6 bases, with 14 bases sitting between them. CDR3 residues: CASLDGGGNIQYF. CDR3 coding DNA: TGTGCCAGCTTAGATGGCGGTGGAAACATTCAGTACTTC.

The chain couples TRBV6-5 to TRBJ1-3; D is possibly TRBD1 (6 bases). V was shortened by 7 bases and J by 0 bases, with 7 bases between the two germline ends. The CDR3 loop spans 13 amino acids. Looked up from germline, CDR1 is MNHEY and CDR2 is SVGAGI. This CDR3 reads CASTGHSGNTIYF. CDR3 sequence (DNA): TGTGCCAGCACGGGACACTCTGGAAACACCATATATTTT.

The chain employs TRBV9 and TRBJ2-1; TRBD2 agrees at 11 bases. Germline CDR1 SGDLS, CDR2 YYNGEE. V shed 4 bases and J 7 bases; nucleotides not matched to a gene: 7. This CDR3 has 15 amino acids. In DNA form, the CDR3 reads TGTGCCAGCAGCTTAACGTTAGCGGGGGGGAATGAGCAGTTCTTC. It codes for CASSLTLAGGNEQFF.

The chain joins TRBV7-9 to TRBJ2-5; perhaps TRBD2 as D (6 bases). Germline assignment: CDR1 SEHNR and CDR2 FQNEAQ (reference sequence). The V gene lost 1 base and the J gene lost 5 bases, with 11 bases spanning the gap. The CDR3 runs to 14 residues. This CDR3 reads CASSLDREFETQYF. The CDR3 region has the DNA TGTGCCAGCAGCTTAGACCGGGAGTTCGAGACCCAGTACTTC.

The V call is TRBV11-2, the J call TRBJ2-7; 11 nucleotides match TRBD2. V shed 5 bases and J 2 bases; nucleotides not matched to a gene: 8. The CDR3 has 16 residues. Germline V CDR1 and CDR2: SGHAT, FQNNGV. CDR3 in amino acids: CASSARTSGPTYEQYF. Here the CDR3 DNA reads TGTGCCAGCAGCGCCCGGACTAGCGGGCCGACCTACGAGCAGTACTTC.

The rearrangement links TRBV5-1 to TRBJ2-1; the match to TRBD2 covers 11 bases. J was trimmed by 4 bases and V by 4 bases; bases with no gene match: 4. Germline lookup yields CDR1 SGHRS and CDR2 YFSETQ. The length of the CDR3 is 15 residues. In DNA, the CDR3 is TGCGCCAGCAGCCACCTAGCGGGGGGATACAATGAGCAGTTCTTC. This codes for CASSHLAGGYNEQFF.

The V gene is TRBV6-4, the J gene TRBJ1-2, with D maybe TRBD1 (5 bases). Trimming cost V 3 bases and J 5 bases, with 10 bases left between them. The CDR3 totals 13 residues. The germline gives CDR1 MRHNA, CDR2 SNTAGT. CDR3 sequence: CASSEGLGYGYTF. The CDR3 bases are TGTGCCAGCAGTGAGGGGCTGGGATATGGCTACACCTTC.

The chain recombines TRBV27 with TRBJ2-3, with D perhaps matching TRBD1 (6 bases). Trimming shortened V by 5 bases and J by 2 bases, and 14 bases separated the two germline ends. This CDR3 has 15 residues. Germline CDR1 MNHEY, CDR2 SMNVEV (reference sequence). The CDR3 is CASSPRQGLTDTQYF. The CDR3 DNA reads as TGTGCCAGCAGTCCCCGGCAGGGGCTCACAGATACGCAGTATTTT.

This clone was observed a few times. The CDR3 DNA follows: TGTGCCAAATCTTACACTGAAGCTTTCTTT. Translation: CAKSYTEAFF. V usage is TRBV2 and J usage is TRBJ1-1, with unresolved D. This CDR3 contains 10 residues. V was shortened by 10 bases and J by 3 bases, with 6 bases between the two germline ends. CDR1 is SNHLY and CDR2 is FYNNEI in the germline V gene.

The sample holds a few counts of this clone. The rearrangement links TRBV19 to TRBJ2-6; D perhaps matches TRBD1 (5 bases). The CDR3 is 15 residues long. Trimming cost V 11 bases and J 1 base, with 15 bases left between them. Germline V gene sequence: CDR1 LNHDA, CDR2 SQIVND (reference sequence). CDR3 sequence: CAAGYQSSGANVLTF. The CDR3 DNA is TGTGCCGCAGGGTATCAATCGTCTGGGGCCAACGTCCTGACTTTC.

The chain joins TRBV28 to TRBJ2-5; 9 bases agree with TRBD1. CDR3 length: 15 residues. Per the germline V gene, CDR1 is MDHEN and CDR2 is SYDVKM. V was clipped by 5 bases and J by 6 bases; unmatched bases: 10. CDR3 amino acids: CASSGRGTGIKTQYF. CDR3 coding DNA: TGTGCCAGCAGTGGGAGAGGGACAGGGATCAAGACCCAGTACTTC.